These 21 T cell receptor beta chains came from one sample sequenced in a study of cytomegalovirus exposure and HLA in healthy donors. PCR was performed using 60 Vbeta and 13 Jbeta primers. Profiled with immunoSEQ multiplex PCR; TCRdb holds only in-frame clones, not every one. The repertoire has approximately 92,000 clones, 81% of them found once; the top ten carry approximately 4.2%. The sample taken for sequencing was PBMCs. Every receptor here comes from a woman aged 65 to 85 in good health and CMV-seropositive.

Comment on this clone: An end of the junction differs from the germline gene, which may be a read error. The CDR3 protein is CSSSAGISTDTQYF. The CDR3 region has the DNA TGTTCCAGCAGCGCAGGGATTAGCACAGATACGCAGTATTTT. The chain employs TRBV7-9 and TRBJ2-3; maybe TRBD1 (5 bases). Germline-derived CDR1 and CDR2 are SEHNR and FQNEAQ (reference sequence). This CDR3 is 14 amino acids long.

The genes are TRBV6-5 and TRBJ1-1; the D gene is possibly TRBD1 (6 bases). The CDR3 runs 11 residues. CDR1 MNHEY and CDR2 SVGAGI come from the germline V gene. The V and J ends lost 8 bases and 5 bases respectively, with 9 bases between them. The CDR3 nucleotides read TGTGCCAGCTCTCAGGGGACTGAAGCTTTCTTT. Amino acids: CASSQGTEAFF.

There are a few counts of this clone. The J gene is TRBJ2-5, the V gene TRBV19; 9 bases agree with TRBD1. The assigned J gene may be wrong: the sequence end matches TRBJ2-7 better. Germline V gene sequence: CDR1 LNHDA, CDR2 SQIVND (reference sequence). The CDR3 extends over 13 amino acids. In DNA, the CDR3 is TGTGTCGCACCGGGACAGGGAGGCTACGAGCAGTACTTC. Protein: CVAPGQGGYEQYF.

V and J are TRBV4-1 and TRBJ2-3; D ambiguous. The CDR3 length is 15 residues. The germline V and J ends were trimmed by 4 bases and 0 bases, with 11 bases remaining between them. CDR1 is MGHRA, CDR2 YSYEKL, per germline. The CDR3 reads CASSLTFPSTDTQYF. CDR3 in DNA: TGCGCCAGCAGCCTGACTTTTCCTAGCACAGATACGCAGTATTTT.

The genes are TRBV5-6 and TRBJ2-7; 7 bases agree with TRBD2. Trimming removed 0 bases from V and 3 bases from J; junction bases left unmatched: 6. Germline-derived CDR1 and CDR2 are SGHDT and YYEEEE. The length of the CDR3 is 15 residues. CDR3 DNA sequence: TGTGCCAGCAGCTTGGAGGGGAGGGTCATCTACGAGCAGTACTTC. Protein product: CASSLEGRVIYEQYF.

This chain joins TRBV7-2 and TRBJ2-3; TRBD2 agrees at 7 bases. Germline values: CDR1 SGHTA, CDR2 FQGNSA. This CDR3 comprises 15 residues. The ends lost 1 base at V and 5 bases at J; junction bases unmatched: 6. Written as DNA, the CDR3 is TGTGCCAGCAGCTTAGGGGCTAGCGGAAGAGATACGCAGTATTTT. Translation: CASSLGASGRDTQYF.

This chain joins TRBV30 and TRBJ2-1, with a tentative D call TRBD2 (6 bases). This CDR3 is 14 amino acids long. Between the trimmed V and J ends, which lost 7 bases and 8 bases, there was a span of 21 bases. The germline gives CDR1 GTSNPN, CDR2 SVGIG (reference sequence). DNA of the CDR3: TGTGCCTTAGGCCGGGACTCGGACCGTGATGAGCAGTTCTTC. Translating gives CALGRDSDRDEQFF. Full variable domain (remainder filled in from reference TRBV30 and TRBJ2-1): SQTIHQWPATLVQPVGSPLSLECTVEGTSNPNLYWYRQAAGRGLQLLFYSVGIGQISSEVPQNLSASRPQDRQFILSSKKLLLSDSGFYLCALGRDSDRDEQFFGPGTRLTVL.

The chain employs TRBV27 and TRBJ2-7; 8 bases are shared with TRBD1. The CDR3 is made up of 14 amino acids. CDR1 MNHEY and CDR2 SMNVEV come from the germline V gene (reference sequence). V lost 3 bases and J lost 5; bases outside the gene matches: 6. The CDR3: CASSFGQGAHEQYF. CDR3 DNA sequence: TGTGCCAGCAGTTTCGGGCAGGGGGCCCACGAGCAGTACTTC.

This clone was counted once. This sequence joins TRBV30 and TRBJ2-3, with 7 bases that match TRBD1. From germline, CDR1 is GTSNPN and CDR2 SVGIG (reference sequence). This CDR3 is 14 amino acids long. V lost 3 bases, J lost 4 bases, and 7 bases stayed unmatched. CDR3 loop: CAWRRGRGPDTQYF. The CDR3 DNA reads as TGTGCCTGGAGGAGGGGGCGCGGGCCAGATACGCAGTATTTT. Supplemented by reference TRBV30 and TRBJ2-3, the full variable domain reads SQTIHQWPATLVQPVGSPLSLECTVEGTSNPNLYWYRQAAGRGLQLLFYSVGIGQISSEVPQNLSASRPQDRQFILSSKKLLLSDSGFYLCAWRRGRGPDTQYFGPGTRLTVL.

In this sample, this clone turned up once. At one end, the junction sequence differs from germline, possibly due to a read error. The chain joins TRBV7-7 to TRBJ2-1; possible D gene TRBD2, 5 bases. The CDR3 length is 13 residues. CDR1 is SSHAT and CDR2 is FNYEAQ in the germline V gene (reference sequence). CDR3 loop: CASSRTRNNEQFF. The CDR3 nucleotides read TGTGCTAGCAGCAGAACTAGAAACAATGAGCAGTTCTTC.

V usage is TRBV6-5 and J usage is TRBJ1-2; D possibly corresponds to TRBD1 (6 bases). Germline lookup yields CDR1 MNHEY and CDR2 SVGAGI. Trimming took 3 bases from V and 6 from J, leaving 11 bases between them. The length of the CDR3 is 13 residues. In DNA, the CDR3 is TGTGCCAGCAGTTATTCCCAGGGGCATGGCTACACCTTC. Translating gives CASSYSQGHGYTF.

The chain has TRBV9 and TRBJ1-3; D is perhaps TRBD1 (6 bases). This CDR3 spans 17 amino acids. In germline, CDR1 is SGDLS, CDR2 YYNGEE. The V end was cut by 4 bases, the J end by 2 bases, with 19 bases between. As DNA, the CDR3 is TGTGCCAGCAGCCCCATGAGGGGGGGAGGCCCTGGAAACACCATATATTTT. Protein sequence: CASSPMRGGGPGNTIYF.

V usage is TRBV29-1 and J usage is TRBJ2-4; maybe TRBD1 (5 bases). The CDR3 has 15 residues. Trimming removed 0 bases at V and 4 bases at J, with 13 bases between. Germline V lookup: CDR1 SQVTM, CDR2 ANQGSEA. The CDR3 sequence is CSVEDTTPGKNIQYF. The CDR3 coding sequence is TGCAGCGTTGAAGACACCACCCCAGGGAAAAACATTCAGTACTTC. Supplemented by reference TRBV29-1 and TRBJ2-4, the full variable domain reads SAVISQKPSRDICQRGTSLTIQCQVDSQVTMMFWYRQQPGQSLTLIATANQGSEATYESGFVIDKFPISRPNLTFSTLTVSNMSPEDSSIYLCSVEDTTPGKNIQYFGAGTRLSVL.

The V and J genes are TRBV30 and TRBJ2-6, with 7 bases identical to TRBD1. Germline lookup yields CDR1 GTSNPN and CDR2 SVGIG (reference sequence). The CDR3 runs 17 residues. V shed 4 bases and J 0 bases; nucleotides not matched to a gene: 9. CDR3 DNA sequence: TGTGCCTGGAAGAAACAGGGGTCCAACTCTGGGGCCAACGTCCTGACTTTC. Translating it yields CAWKKQGSNSGANVLTF.

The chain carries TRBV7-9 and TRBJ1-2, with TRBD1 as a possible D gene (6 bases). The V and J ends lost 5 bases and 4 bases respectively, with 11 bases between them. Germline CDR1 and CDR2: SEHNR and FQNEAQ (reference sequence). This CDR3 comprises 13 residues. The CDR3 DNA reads TGTGCCAGCAGCACCTCAGGGGTCTATGGCTACACCTTC. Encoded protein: CASSTSGVYGYTF.

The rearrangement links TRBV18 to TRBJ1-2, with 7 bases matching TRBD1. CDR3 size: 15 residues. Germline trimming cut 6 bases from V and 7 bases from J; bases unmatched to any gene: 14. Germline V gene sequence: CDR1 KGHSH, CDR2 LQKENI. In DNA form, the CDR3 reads TGTGCCAGCTCTCCTCCGGGACAGCCATGGAGTGGCTACACCTTC. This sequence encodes CASSPPGQPWSGYTF.

DNA for the CDR3: TGTGCCAGCAGCTGGGGGACTAGCACAGATACGCAGTATTTT. As protein: CASSWGTSTDTQYF. V and J are TRBV7-3 and TRBJ2-3; possible D gene TRBD2, 6 bases. The CDR3 totals 14 residues. V was pared by 4 bases and J by 0 bases, with 8 bases between. Germline V gene lookup returns CDR1 SGHTA and CDR2 FQGTGA.

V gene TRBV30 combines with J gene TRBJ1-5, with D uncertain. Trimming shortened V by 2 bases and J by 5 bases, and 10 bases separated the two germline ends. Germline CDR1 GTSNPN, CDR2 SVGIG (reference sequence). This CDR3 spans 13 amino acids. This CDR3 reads CAWSWSEDQPQHF. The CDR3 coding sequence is TGTGCCTGGAGTTGGTCAGAAGATCAGCCCCAGCATTTT.

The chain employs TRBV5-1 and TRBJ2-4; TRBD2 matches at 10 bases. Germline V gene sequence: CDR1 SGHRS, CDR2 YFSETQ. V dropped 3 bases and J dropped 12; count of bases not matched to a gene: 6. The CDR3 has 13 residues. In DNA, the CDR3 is TGCGCCAGCAGCTCCCAGCGGGAGGGCCCTCAGTACTTC. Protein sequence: CASSSQREGPQYF.

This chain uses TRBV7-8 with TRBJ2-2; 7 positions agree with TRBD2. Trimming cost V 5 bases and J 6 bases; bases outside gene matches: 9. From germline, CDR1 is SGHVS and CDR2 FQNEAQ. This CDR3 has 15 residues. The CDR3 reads CASSPGGRNAGELFF. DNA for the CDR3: TGTGCCAGCAGCCCCGGGGGGAGAAACGCCGGGGAGCTGTTTTTT.

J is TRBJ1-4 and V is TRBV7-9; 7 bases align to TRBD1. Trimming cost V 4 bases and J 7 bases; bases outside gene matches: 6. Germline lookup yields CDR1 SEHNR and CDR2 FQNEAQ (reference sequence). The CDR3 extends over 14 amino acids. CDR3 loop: CASSYDRAGEKLFF. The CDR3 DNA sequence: TGTGCCAGCAGCTACGACAGGGCGGGTGAAAAACTGTTTTTT. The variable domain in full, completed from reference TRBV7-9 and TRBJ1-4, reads DTGVSQNPRHKITKRGQNVTFRCDPISEHNRLYWYRQTLGQGPEFLTYFQNEAQLEKSRLLSDRFSAERPKGSFSTLEIQRTEQGDSAMYLCASSYDRAGEKLFFGSGTQLSVL.